The text below deals with one T cell receptor (beta chain). The data were taken from a study of shared clonotypes between healthy human individuals. The protocol was immunoSEQ multiplex PCR, while the TCRdb copy is restricted to in-frame clones and leaves out a portion. The table records over a million clones, about 84% of them present only once. The clonotype originates from a man younger than 30 in good health. Some clones in this sample may be carry-over from other donors' samples. Sequenced material: memory CD4+ T cells from PBMCs. Subset here: CD45RA-negative fraction.

CDR3 residues: CASSGWTSGSQGTDTQYF. The CDR3 DNA follows: TGCGCCAGCAGCGGGTGGACTAGCGGGAGCCAAGGCACAGATACGCAGTATTTT. The V call is TRBV5-1, the J call TRBJ2-3, with TRBD2 matching over 13 bases. The CDR3 length is 18 residues. Germline V gene lookup returns CDR1 SGHRS and CDR2 YFSETQ. The V and J ends lost 4 bases and 1 base, in that order; junction bases with no gene match: 9.